Presented here are 22 T cell receptor beta chains from one specimen sequenced in a study of T cells in Graves' hyperthyroidism and ophthalmopathy. What was amplified from RNA transcripts were TCR beta CDR3 regions. When the TCR CDR3 underwent first-round RT-PCR, the HTBI primer set was used. In TCRdb, the multiplex PCR reads were re-called with MiXCR into one record per CDR3 protein. The table shows more than 500,000 distinct CDR3 sequences, with 14% occurring only once. Input material: blood. All receptors come from a woman aged 40 to 55 with Graves' hyperthyroidism.

V and J are TRBV6-1 and TRBJ2-5; D is unclear. Germline CDR1 MNHNS, CDR2 SASEGT. This CDR3 is built from 14 residues. Trimming shortened V by 1 base and J by 3 bases, and 9 bases separated the two germline ends. The CDR3 nucleotides read TGTGCCAGCAGTGAAGTAAGGATCGAAGAGACCCAGTACTTC. This codes for CASSEVRIEETQYF.

The table lists this clonotype with a few counts. V gene TRBV12-3 or TRBV12-4 combines with J gene TRBJ2-1; possible D gene TRBD2, 6 bases. With 5 bases removed from V and 8 bases from J, the gap between germline ends came to 10 bases. CDR3 length equals 12 residues. For the CDR3, the DNA is TGTGCCAGCAGTCTCCGCGGGGATGAGCAGTTCTTC. Translated, it gives CASSLRGDEQFF.

Many counts were recorded for this clonotype. The chain recombines TRBV12-3 or TRBV12-4 with TRBJ2-1; D might be TRBD2 (5 bases). The V and J ends lost 5 bases and 1 base respectively, with 9 bases between them. The CDR3 extends over 14 amino acids. The CDR3 is CASSRAGSYNEQFF. The DNA of the CDR3 is TGTGCCAGCAGTCGGGCGGGTTCCTACAATGAGCAGTTCTTC.

The chain joins TRBV30 to TRBJ2-1, with TRBD2 as a possible D gene (6 bases). This CDR3 contains 11 residues. Looked up from germline, CDR1 is GTSNPN and CDR2 is SVGIG (reference sequence). Trimming shortened V by 5 bases and J by 10 bases, and 12 bases separated the two germline ends. This chain's CDR3 is CAWQPSGEQFF. The CDR3 nucleotides are TGTGCCTGGCAGCCGAGCGGGGAGCAGTTCTTC.

This clonotype was recorded a few times. The V and J genes are TRBV20-1 and TRBJ1-2; D is possibly TRBD1 (5 bases). The germline CDR1 and CDR2 sequences are DFQATT and SNEGSKA (reference sequence). V dropped 0 bases and J dropped 4 bases, with 9 bases sitting between them. The CDR3 contains 13 residues. CDR3 sequence (DNA): TGCAGTGCTAGAGAGGCCGGGACCTATGGCTACACCTTC. It translates to CSAREAGTYGYTF.

This clonotype was detected a few times. The V call is TRBV12-3 or TRBV12-4, the J call TRBJ1-6; D remains unclear. The V gene lost 4 bases and the J gene lost 14 bases, with 9 bases spanning the gap. This CDR3 spans 11 amino acids. CDR3 sequence: CASSSRVALHF. The CDR3 DNA follows: TGTGCCAGCAGTTCGAGGGTGGCCCTCCACTTT.

Comments on this clonotype: A much larger clone lies a single base off, so this may be a read error. The rearrangement joins TRBV12-3 or TRBV12-4 to TRBJ1-5; D call uncertain. There are 15 residues in the CDR3. Trimming removed 7 bases at V and 3 bases at J, with 16 bases between. The DNA for the CDR3 is TGTGCCAGCACGAATGGGAGTAAGAACAATCAGCCCCAGCATTTT. It specifies CASTNGSKNNQPQHF.

A single count supports this clonotype. Possible read error: a much larger clone is one base away. The V gene is TRBV20-1, the J gene TRBJ1-5; D unresolved. The CDR3 totals 13 residues. The germline V gene has CDR1 DFQATT and CDR2 SNEGSKA (reference sequence). The CDR3 region is CSGLGNSNQLQHF. For the CDR3, the DNA is TGCAGTGGGTTGGGCAATAGCAATCAGCTCCAGCATTTT.

This clonotype was seen at least ten times. The chain employs TRBV20-1 and TRBJ2-1; TRBD2 aligns across 11 bases. Per germline, CDR1 DFQATT and CDR2 SNEGSKA (reference sequence). V was pared by 6 bases and J by 0 bases, with 10 bases of the junction left unmatched. The CDR3 contains 17 residues. The CDR3 DNA reads TGCAGTGCCGAAGGTGGACTAGCGGGCGGCTCCTACAATGAGCAGTTCTTC. It specifies CSAEGGLAGGSYNEQFF.

This clonotype appeared many times. The chain is built from TRBV18 and TRBJ1-1; D gene uncertain. CDR3 length: 13 residues. Trimming shortened V by 4 bases and J by 1 base, and 7 bases separated the two germline ends. Germline lookup yields CDR1 KGHSH and CDR2 LQKENI. CDR3 bases: TGTGCCAGCTCACGGTCGGAGAACACTGAAGCTTTCTTT. Protein: CASSRSENTEAFF.

This clonotype was observed many times. The gene calls are TRBV28 and TRBJ2-2; unclear D gene. With 3 bases removed from V and 4 bases from J, the gap between germline ends came to 3 bases. The germline CDR1 and CDR2 sequences are MDHEN and SYDVKM. This CDR3 region has 12 residues. This chain's CDR3 is CASSLVTGELFF. The CDR3 nucleotides read TGTGCCAGCAGTTTGGTCACCGGGGAGCTGTTTTTT. Together with reference TRBV28 and TRBJ2-2, the CDR3 gives the full variable domain: DVKVTQSSRYLVKRTGEKVFLECVQDMDHENMFWYRQDPGLGLRLIYFSYDVKMKEKGDIPEGYSVSREKKERFSLILESASTNQTSMYLCASSLVTGELFFGEGSRLTVL.

A few counts support this clonotype. This chain links TRBV4-1 with TRBJ2-7; D possibly corresponds to TRBD2 (5 bases). The V gene lost 2 bases and the J gene lost 4 bases, with 9 bases spanning the gap. The germline V gene encodes CDR1 MGHRA and CDR2 YSYEKL. CDR3 length equals 13 residues. CDR3 DNA: TGCGCCAGCAGCCAACTGACTACTTACGAGCAGTACTTC. Translated, it gives CASSQLTTYEQYF.

This chain uses TRBV5-5 with TRBJ1-2; no definite D call. CDR3 length: 13 residues. CDR1 is SGHKS, CDR2 YYEKEE, per germline (reference sequence). The V gene lost 1 base and the J gene lost 7 bases, with 11 bases spanning the gap. CDR3 coding DNA: TGTGCCAGCAGCTTGCAAGAAGATGGTGGCTACACCTTC. Translation: CASSLQEDGGYTF. Full variable domain (rest looked up from reference TRBV5-5 and TRBJ1-2): DAGVTQSPTHLIKTRGQQVTLRCSPISGHKSVSWYQQVLGQGPQFIFQYYEKEERGRGNFPDRFSARQFPNYSSELNVNALLLGDSALYLCASSLQEDGGYTFGSGTRLTVV.

The table lists this clonotype with many counts. The chain uses TRBV29-1 and TRBJ2-7; 8 positions match TRBD2. The CDR3 has 13 amino acids. The germline V gene has CDR1 SQVTM and CDR2 ANQGSEA. The trim removed 5 bases at V and 7 bases at J, leaving 10 bases unmatched. Written as DNA, the CDR3 is TGCAGCGTTCGTGGAGCGGGAGTTCGGGAGCAGTACTTC. Translated: CSVRGAGVREQYF.

Many counts were recorded for this clonotype. The J gene is TRBJ2-1, the V gene TRBV3-1; unclear D gene. Per the germline V gene, CDR1 is LGHDT and CDR2 is YNNKEL (reference sequence). The CDR3 runs 12 residues. Trimming took 3 bases from V and 9 from J, leaving 9 bases between them. The CDR3 DNA follows: TGTGCCAGCAGCCATATGGAAACTGAGCAGTTCTTC. Translating gives CASSHMETEQFF.

This clonotype was detected ten times or more. The chain joins TRBV12-3 or TRBV12-4 to TRBJ2-1, with a weak D call TRBD1 (5 bases). Trimming removed 7 bases at V and 2 bases at J, with 9 bases between. This CDR3 has 13 residues. DNA of the CDR3: TGTGCCAGCACTAGGGGTCCCTACAATGAGCAGTTCTTC. Translation: CASTRGPYNEQFF.

In its sample, this clonotype was seen many times. J is TRBJ2-1 and V is TRBV5-1; D possibly corresponds to TRBD2 (8 bases). This CDR3 is 18 amino acids long. With 8 bases removed from V and 2 bases from J, the gap between germline ends came to 26 bases. Germline V gene lookup returns CDR1 SGHRS and CDR2 YFSETQ. CDR3 protein: CASNGQVSAGATYNEQFF. In DNA form, the CDR3 reads TGCGCCAGTAATGGACAGGTTTCAGCGGGAGCCACCTACAATGAGCAGTTCTTC.

This clonotype was observed a few times. The chain uses TRBV7-9 and TRBJ2-3; D is undetermined. Germline loops: CDR1 SEHNR, CDR2 FQNEAQ (reference sequence). This CDR3 is built from 12 residues. Trimming took off 4 bases at V and 6 bases at J, with 8 bases between the two ends. The CDR3 spells CASSYVEDTQYF. The DNA of the CDR3 is TGTGCCAGCAGCTACGTAGAGGATACGCAGTATTTT.

This clonotype has ten or more counts. The chain carries TRBV28 and TRBJ2-7; 8 bases align to TRBD2. The CDR3 extends over 14 amino acids. Germline V gene sequence: CDR1 MDHEN, CDR2 SYDVKM. V shed 10 bases, J shed 3 bases, and the junction held 11 bases outside the gene matches. The CDR3 here is CATRASGLLYEQYF. The CDR3 nucleotides are TGTGCCACCCGGGCTAGCGGGCTCCTCTACGAGCAGTACTTC.

The chain recombines TRBV4-1 with TRBJ2-2; a weak D match, TRBD1 (5 bases). Germline CDR1 MGHRA, CDR2 YSYEKL. Between the trimmed V and J ends, which lost 4 bases and 4 bases, there was a span of 16 bases. The CDR3 covers 16 residues. The CDR3 DNA reads as TGCGCCAGCAGCCTCATCCCGGACATAGCCACCGGGGAGCTGTTTTTT. Its protein is CASSLIPDIATGELFF.

The chain joins TRBV25-1 to TRBJ2-2; TRBD1 is a possible D gene (6 bases). The CDR3 spans 14 residues. V gave up 7 bases and J gave up 0 bases, with 9 bases separating them. CDR1 MGHDK and CDR2 SYGVNS come from the germline V gene. DNA for the CDR3: TGTGCCAGCACTGACAGGCCGAACACCGGGGAGCTGTTTTTT. It yields the protein CASTDRPNTGELFF.

This clonotype occurred many times. The V and J genes are TRBV3-1 and TRBJ2-7; 8 bases line up with TRBD2. Germline lookup yields CDR1 LGHDT and CDR2 YNNKEL (reference sequence). Trimming took 0 bases from V and 2 from J; bases not matched to a gene: 12. The CDR3 totals 18 residues. The CDR3 bases are TGTGCCAGCAGCCAAGATAGGAGCGCGGGAGGCTCCCCCTACGAGCAGTACTTC. It codes for CASSQDRSAGGSPYEQYF.